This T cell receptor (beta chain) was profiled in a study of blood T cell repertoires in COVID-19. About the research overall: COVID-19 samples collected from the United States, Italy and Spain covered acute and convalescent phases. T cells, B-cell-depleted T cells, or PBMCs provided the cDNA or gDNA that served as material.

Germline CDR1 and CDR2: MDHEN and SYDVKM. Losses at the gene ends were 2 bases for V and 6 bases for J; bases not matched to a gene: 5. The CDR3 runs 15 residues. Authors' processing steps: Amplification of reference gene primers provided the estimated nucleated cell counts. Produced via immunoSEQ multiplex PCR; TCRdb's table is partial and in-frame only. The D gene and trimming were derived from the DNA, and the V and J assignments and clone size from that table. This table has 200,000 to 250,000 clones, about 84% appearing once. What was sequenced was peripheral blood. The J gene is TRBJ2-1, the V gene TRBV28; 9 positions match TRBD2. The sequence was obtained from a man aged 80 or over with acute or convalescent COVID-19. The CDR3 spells CASSLAGGPLNEQFF. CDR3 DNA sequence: TGTGCCAGCAGTTTAGCGGGAGGGCCACTCAATGAGCAGTTCTTC.